This T cell receptor beta chain was observed in a study of Ad26.COV2.S vaccination and SARS-CoV-2 variants. Study-level findings and limits: The placebo group had lower spike-specific TCR breadth than the vaccine recipients did.

The V gene's germline CDR1 is LNHNV and CDR2 YYDKDF (reference sequence). The CDR3 is 15 residues long. The junction had 5 bases not matched to a gene; V was cut back by 4 bases and J by 3 bases. This clone occurred once. As yet, its antigen is unknown. The data were produced by immunoSEQ multiplex PCR, yet TCRdb's version contains in-frame clones alone and is incomplete. This table holds over 400,000 clones, about 90% found once. The treatment: roughly 19 received Ad26.COV2.S at low or high dose, single or two shots; several received placebo; per-sample allocation not given. Sample collection was performed on day 63 after the first vaccine or placebo injection. Its platform was an Ad26 vector, and its expressed antigen was Wuhan-strain SARS-CoV-2 spike.

This receptor was taken from a person aged 18 to 65 who received the Ad26.COV2.S COVID-19 vaccine or a placebo. V and J are TRBV15 and TRBJ1-4, with 7 bases that match TRBD1. This specimen consisted of peripheral blood, obtained in a trial of Ad26.COV2.S vaccine versus placebo. The CDR3 nucleotides read TGTGCCACCAGCATAAACAGGGGTTCTAATGAAAAACTGTTTTTT. Its translation is CATSINRGSNEKLFF.